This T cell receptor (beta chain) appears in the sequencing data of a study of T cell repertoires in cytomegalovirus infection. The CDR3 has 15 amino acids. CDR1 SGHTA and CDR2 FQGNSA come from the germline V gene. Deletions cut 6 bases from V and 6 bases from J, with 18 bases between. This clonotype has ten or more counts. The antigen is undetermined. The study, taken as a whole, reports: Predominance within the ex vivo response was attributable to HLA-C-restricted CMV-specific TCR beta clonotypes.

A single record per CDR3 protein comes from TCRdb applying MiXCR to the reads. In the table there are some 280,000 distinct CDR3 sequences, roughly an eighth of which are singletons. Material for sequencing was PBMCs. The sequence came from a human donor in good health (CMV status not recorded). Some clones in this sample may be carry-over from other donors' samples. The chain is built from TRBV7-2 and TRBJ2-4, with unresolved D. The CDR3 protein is CASRQIGSPGNIQYF. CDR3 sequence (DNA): TGTGCCAGCAGACAAATTGGGTCTCCGGGAAACATTCAGTACTTC.